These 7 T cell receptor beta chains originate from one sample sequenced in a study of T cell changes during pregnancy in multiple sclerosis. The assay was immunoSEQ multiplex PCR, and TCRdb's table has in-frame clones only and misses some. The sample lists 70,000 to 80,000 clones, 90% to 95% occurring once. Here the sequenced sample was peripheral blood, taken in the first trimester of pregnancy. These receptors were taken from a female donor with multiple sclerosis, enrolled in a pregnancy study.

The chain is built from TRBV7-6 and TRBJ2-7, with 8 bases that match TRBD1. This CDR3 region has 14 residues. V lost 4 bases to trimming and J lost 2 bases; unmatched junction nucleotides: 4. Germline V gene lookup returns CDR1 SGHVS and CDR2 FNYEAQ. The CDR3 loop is CASSSQGAPYEQYF. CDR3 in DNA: TGTGCCAGCAGCTCTCAGGGGGCGCCCTACGAGCAGTACTTC.

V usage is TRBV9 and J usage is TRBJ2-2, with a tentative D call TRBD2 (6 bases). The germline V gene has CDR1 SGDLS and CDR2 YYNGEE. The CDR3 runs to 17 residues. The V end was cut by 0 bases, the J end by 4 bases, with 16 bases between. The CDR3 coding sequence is TGTGCCAGCAGCGTAGGGTCAACAGCGGGCGGCACCGGGGAGCTGTTTTTT. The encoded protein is CASSVGSTAGGTGELFF.

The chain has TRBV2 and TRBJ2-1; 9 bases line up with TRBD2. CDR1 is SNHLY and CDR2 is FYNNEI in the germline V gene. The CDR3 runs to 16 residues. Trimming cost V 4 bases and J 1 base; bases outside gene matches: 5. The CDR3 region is CASSGRLAGSYNEQFF. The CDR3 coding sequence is TGTGCCAGCAGTGGGCGTCTAGCGGGGTCCTACAATGAGCAGTTCTTC. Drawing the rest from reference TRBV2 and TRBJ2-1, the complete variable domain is EPEVTQTPSHQVTQMGQEVILRCVPISNHLYFYWYRQILGQKVEFLVSFYNNEISEKSEIFDDQFSVERPDGSNFTLKIRSTKLEDSAMYFCASSGRLAGSYNEQFFGPGTRLTVL.

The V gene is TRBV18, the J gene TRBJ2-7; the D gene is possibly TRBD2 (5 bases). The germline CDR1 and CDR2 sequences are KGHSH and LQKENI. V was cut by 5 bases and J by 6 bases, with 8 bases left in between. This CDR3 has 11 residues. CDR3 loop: CASSSGVEQYF. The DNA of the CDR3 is TGTGCCAGCTCATCCGGGGTCGAGCAGTACTTC.

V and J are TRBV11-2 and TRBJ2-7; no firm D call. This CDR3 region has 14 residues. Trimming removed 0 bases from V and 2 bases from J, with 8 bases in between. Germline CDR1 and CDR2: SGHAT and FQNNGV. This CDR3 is CASSLDPVAYEQYF. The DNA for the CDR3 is TGTGCCAGCAGCTTAGATCCTGTTGCCTACGAGCAGTACTTC.

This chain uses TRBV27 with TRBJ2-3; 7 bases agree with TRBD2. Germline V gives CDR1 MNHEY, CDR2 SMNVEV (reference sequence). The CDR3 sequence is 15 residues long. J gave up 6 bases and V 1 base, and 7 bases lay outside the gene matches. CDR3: CASSLLGTTGDTQYF. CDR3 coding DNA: TGTGCCAGCAGTTTATTAGGGACTACCGGGGATACGCAGTATTTT.

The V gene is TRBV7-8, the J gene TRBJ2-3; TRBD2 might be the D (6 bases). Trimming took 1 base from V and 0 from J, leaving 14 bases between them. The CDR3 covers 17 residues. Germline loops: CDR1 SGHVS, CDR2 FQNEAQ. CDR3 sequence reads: CASSLVGGWSSTDTQYF. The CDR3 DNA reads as TGTGCCAGCAGCTTAGTGGGAGGCTGGTCTAGCACAGATACGCAGTATTTT.